These T cell receptor beta chains were read from a single sample in a study of blood T cell repertoires in COVID-19. Some clones are missing from TCRdb's copy, which holds only in-frame ones; the method was immunoSEQ multiplex PCR. The data hold about 52,000 clones, with around four fifths observed a single time. Sequencing was done on a sample of peripheral blood. These receptors were obtained from a man aged 70-80 years with active COVID-19. The CDR3 runs from the conserved cysteine through the conserved F or W.

v_call cdr3_aa
TRBV7-2 CASSLDFRGSGNIQYF
TRBV9 CASSPTQGIHEQYF
TRBV6-5 CASRGADIREAFF
TRBV4-1 CASSLDRGSYGYTF
TRBV7-9 CASSRDGDTQYF
TRBV7-9 CASGSGQGAYEQYF
TRBV3-1/TRBV3-2 CASSPTSAETQYF
TRBV7-6 CASSFTVNTEAFF
TRBV19 CASSISGSGANVLTF
TRBV7-8 CASSLSRLADEQYF
TRBV7-3 CASKQGRGGYSNQPQHF
TRBV11-1 CASSIGQLQETQYF
TRBV19 CASSPAGVTDTQYF
TRBV5-4 CASSLDRGSYEQYF
TRBV4-2 CASSRSGGAGETQYF
TRBV5-1 CASSPGTGHYNEQFF
TRBV27 CASSPTGVYGYTF
TRBV10-3 CAISEVEETQYF
TRBV18 CASSPPRLRTDTQYF
TRBV6-5 CASSYSAGGAEAFF
TRBV11-2 CASSLDRDFAYEQYF
TRBV9 CASSVVADYGYTF
TRBV25-1 CASSEYPGSAYEQYF
TRBV12-3/TRBV12-4 CASRGQGGQPQHF
TRBV7-9 CASSLGLAGGTEAFF
TRBV6-5 CASRPPGINYGYTF
TRBV5-4 CASSFITGTGSYEQYF
TRBV24-1 CATSDSTGNENSNQPQHF
TRBV12-3/TRBV12-4 CASSLLYNSPLHF
TRBV5-4 CASRAGNTDTQYF
TRBV5-1 CASSLGQGNEKLFF
TRBV27 CASKSGQSSYNSPLHF
TRBV24-1 CATSDRLAGPPETQYF
TRBV6-5 CASRETGIGNQPQHF
TRBV24-1 CATSEPSDKVDTQYF
TRBV15 CATSRDQGGWGLETQYF
TRBV14 CASSQGARSETQYF
TRBV19 CASSPTVTHTEAFF
TRBV6-2/TRBV6-3 CASSSAGQGDEKLFF
TRBV11-2 CASSRERASSTDTQYF
TRBV6-4 CASSGSPGTGELFF
TRBV27 CASSLMGSGRHEQYF
TRBV28 CASSAQGERETQYF
TRBV4-1 CASKPGSGGSTDTQYF
TRBV18 CASSPTQGSYEQYF
TRBV3-1/TRBV3-2 CAGGDREAGYTF
TRBV5-1 CASSPRTGFYEQYF
TRBV5-1 CASSSLPGTEWKIF
TRBV27 CASSTRGNQPQHF
TRBV11-2 CASSSIVAGRRQPQHF
TRBV5-4 CASSSRTSGDTGEQFF
TRBV7-9 CASSVPPLGPDTQYF
TRBV10-3 CAISDTQGAGETQYF